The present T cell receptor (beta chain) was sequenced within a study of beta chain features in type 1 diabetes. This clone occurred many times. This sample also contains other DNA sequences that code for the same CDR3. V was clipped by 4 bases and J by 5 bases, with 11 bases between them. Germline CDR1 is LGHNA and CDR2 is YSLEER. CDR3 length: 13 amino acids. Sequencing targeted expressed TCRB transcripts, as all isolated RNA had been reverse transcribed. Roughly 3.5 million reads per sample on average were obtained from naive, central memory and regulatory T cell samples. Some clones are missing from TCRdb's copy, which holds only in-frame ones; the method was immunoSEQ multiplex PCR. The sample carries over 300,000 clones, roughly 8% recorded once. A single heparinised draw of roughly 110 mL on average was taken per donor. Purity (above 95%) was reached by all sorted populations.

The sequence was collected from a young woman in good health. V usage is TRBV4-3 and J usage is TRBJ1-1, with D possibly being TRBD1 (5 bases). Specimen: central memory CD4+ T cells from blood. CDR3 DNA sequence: TGCGCCAGCAGCCTGACGGGGGGGACTGAAGCTTTCTTT. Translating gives CASSLTGGTEAFF.